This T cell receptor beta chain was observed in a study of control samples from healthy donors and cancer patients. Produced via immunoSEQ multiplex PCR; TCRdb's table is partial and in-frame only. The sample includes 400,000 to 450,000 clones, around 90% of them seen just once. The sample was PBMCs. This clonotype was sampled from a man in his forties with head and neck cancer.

CDR3 nucleotide sequence: TGTGCCAGCACTTTTAGCGGGAGCATAAACATTCAGTACTTC. Its protein is CASTFSGSINIQYF. The chain recombines TRBV6-6 with TRBJ2-4; 9 positions agree with TRBD2. Per germline, CDR1 MNHNY and CDR2 SVGAGI (reference sequence). The CDR3 is 14 residues long. The trim removed 7 bases at V and 6 bases at J, leaving 7 bases unmatched.